Below are 8 T cell receptor beta chains sequenced from a single sample in a study of control samples from healthy donors and cancer patients. Here immunoSEQ multiplex PCR was the method, and the copy in TCRdb shows in-frame clones only, minus some. This repertoire shows around 49,000 clones, approximately 89% found once; its top ten account for around 1.6%. The sequenced sample was PBMCs. These receptors were obtained from a man aged 40-49 years with colorectal cancer.

This clone has a handful of counts. CDR3 in DNA: TGTGCCAGCATTGGGACAGGGGGCACCGGGGAGCTGTTTTTT. This gives the protein CASIGTGGTGELFF. The chain combines TRBV6-5 with TRBJ2-2; TRBD1 matches 11 bases. CDR3 length: 14 amino acids. Trimming removed 7 bases from V and 4 bases from J; junction bases left unmatched: 2. Germline CDR1 reads MNHEY; CDR2 reads SVGAGI.

V gene TRBV15 combines with J gene TRBJ2-5; maybe TRBD1 (6 bases). Trimming took 0 bases from V and 1 from J, leaving 12 bases between them. Germline V gene data show CDR1 as LNHNV and CDR2 as YYDKDF (reference sequence). The CDR3 runs to 16 residues. The CDR3 here is CATSRDPDRSQETQYF. The CDR3 bases are TGTGCCACCAGCAGAGATCCCGACAGGAGCCAAGAGACCCAGTACTTC.

The V call is TRBV14, the J call TRBJ2-7; 8 bases match TRBD1. CDR3 length equals 15 residues. With V trimmed by 4 bases and J by 2 bases, 7 bases remained unmatched. Germline CDR1 is SGHDN and CDR2 is FVKESK. In DNA, the CDR3 is TGTGCCAGCAGCCCTCCCGGGACAGGAGCCTACGAGCAGTACTTC. It yields the protein CASSPPGTGAYEQYF.

V is TRBV30 and J is TRBJ2-7; 8 positions match TRBD2. CDR3 length: 12 residues. CDR1 is GTSNPN, CDR2 SVGIG, per germline (reference sequence). The V segment lost 1 base and the J segment 9 bases; nucleotides outside the gene matches: 5. CDR3 sequence reads: CAWSGAGGVQYF. The DNA of the CDR3 is TGTGCCTGGAGTGGGGCGGGAGGAGTGCAGTACTTC.

V and J are TRBV5-1 and TRBJ2-5; 7 bases map to TRBD2. The germline V gene has CDR1 SGHRS and CDR2 YFSETQ. After removal of 7 bases from V and 1 base from J, the junction contained 4 bases not matched to a gene. The CDR3 totals 13 residues. In DNA, the CDR3 is TGCGCCAGCGGAGCGGGGCCCCAAGAGACCCAGTACTTC. Translated, it gives CASGAGPQETQYF.

This sequence joins TRBV7-6 and TRBJ2-5, with TRBD2 identical over 11 bases. Trimming took 1 base from V and 4 from J; bases not matched to a gene: 11. Germline CDR1 and CDR2: SGHVS and FNYEAQ. The CDR3 sequence is 18 residues long. The CDR3 region is CASSLEGLADRRRETQYF. The DNA for the CDR3 is TGTGCCAGCAGCTTAGAGGGACTAGCGGACCGAAGGAGAGAGACCCAGTACTTC. The complete variable domain, with remaining parts taken from reference TRBV7-6 and TRBJ2-5, reads GAGVSQSPRYKVTKRGQDVALRCDPISGHVSLYWYRQALGQGPEFLTYFNYEAQQDKSGLPNDRFSAERPEGSISTLTIQRTEQRDSAMYRCASSLEGLADRRRETQYFGPGTRLLVL.

The chain carries TRBV5-5 and TRBJ2-2; TRBD2 aligns across 7 bases. V lost 0 bases to trimming and J lost 4 bases; unmatched junction nucleotides: 6. From germline, CDR1 is SGHKS and CDR2 YYEKEE (reference sequence). The CDR3 runs to 16 residues. The DNA for the CDR3 is TGTGCCAGCAGCTTGGCCGGGGAGGGCCTCACCGGGGAGCTGTTTTTT. Residues: CASSLAGEGLTGELFF.

The V gene is TRBV28, the J gene TRBJ1-1, with TRBD1 as a possible D gene (6 bases). Germline CDR1 reads MDHEN; CDR2 reads SYDVKM. With 4 bases removed from V and 4 bases from J, the gap between germline ends came to 16 bases. CDR3 length: 15 residues. CDR3 DNA: TGTGCCAGCAGTTCACCTTGGGGGGGGGCCACTGAAGCTTTCTTT. Protein sequence: CASSSPWGGATEAFF.